The clone carrying this T cell receptor (beta chain) was counted a few times. Samples left unsorted employed roughly 90 million PBMCs for genomic DNA. The CDR3 totals 13 residues. V shed 3 bases and J shed 3 bases, with 9 bases lying between them. Per the germline V gene, CDR1 is LNHDA and CDR2 is SQIVND (reference sequence). This specimen comes from a study of shared clonotypes between healthy human individuals. TCRdb's table, derived via immunoSEQ multiplex PCR, lists solely in-frame clones and lacks some. The sample lists 450,000 to 500,000 clones; 81% were seen once. What was sequenced was PBMCs. The chain recombines TRBV19 with TRBJ2-7; possibly TRBD1 for D (6 bases). The TCR originated in a woman between 40 and 50 years old in good health. Some clones in this sample may be carry-over from other donors' samples. CDR3 in amino acids: CASSMDRNYEQYF. The DNA of the CDR3 is TGTGCCAGTAGTATGGACAGAAACTACGAGCAGTACTTC.